Sequencing of this T cell receptor (beta chain) was carried out in a study of blood T cell repertoires in COVID-19. The method was immunoSEQ multiplex PCR; TCRdb's version includes in-frame clones alone and lacks a portion of them. The data contain some 110,000 clones, around 74% of them singletons. The V segment lost 2 bases and the J segment 6 bases; nucleotides outside the gene matches: 8. This CDR3 spans 15 amino acids. Germline assignment: CDR1 SGHRS and CDR2 YFSETQ. Seattle patient enrollment occurred during active infection, with longitudinal follow-up thereafter. The sample consisted of peripheral blood. This TCR derives from a man older than 75 with COVID-19, enrolled during active disease. This chain connects TRBV5-1 to TRBJ2-3; 8 bases fit TRBD1. The CDR3 DNA sequence: TGCGCCAGCAGCTTCCAGGGGGCCTTTGTCGATACGCAGTATTTT. Its protein product is CASSFQGAFVDTQYF.